This T cell receptor beta chain was captured in a study of cytomegalovirus exposure and HLA in healthy donors. Looking at the study overall: A prior analysis found 117 million unique TCR beta sequences from some 200 million T cells. Among the roughly 400 genotyped donors, 65% to 85% were placed in the Caucasian-associated ancestry cluster.

Vbeta (60) and Jbeta (13) primers were used in the PCR. Clones were sequenced by immunoSEQ multiplex PCR, and TCRdb holds only the in-frame ones, with some missing. The repertoire consists of 35,000 to 45,000 clones, with about 64% occurring once and the leading ten covering around 12%. CDR3 length equals 18 residues. V was clipped by 5 bases and J by 7 bases; unmatched bases: 20. In germline, CDR1 is GTSNPN, CDR2 SVGIG (reference sequence). The chain combines TRBV30 with TRBJ1-2, with TRBD1 matching 12 bases. The receptor comes from a man between 60 and 75 years old in good health and CMV-seropositive. The specimen was PBMCs. CDR3 protein: CAWGPLKRGTGGAGGYTF. CDR3 sequence (DNA): TGTGCCTGGGGGCCGCTCAAAAGGGGGACAGGGGGCGCGGGTGGCTACACCTTC.